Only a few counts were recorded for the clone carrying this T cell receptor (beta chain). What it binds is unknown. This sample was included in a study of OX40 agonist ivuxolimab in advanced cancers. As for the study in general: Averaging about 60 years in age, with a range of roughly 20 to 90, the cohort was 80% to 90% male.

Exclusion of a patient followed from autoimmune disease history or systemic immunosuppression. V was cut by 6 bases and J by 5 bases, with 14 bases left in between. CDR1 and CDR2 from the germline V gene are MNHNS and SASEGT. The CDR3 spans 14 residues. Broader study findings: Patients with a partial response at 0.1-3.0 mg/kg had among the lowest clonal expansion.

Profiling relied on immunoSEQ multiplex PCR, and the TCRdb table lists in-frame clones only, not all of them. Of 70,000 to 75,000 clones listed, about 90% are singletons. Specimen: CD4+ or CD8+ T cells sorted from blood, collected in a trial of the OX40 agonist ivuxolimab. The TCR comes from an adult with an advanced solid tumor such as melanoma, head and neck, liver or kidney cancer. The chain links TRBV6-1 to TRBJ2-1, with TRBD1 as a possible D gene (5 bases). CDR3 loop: CASSPWGFNNEQFF. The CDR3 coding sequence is TGTGCCAGCAGCCCCTGGGGCTTCAACAATGAGCAGTTCTTC.